The clone carrying this T cell receptor beta chain was recorded many times. The CDR3 consists of 14 residues. Trimming stripped 5 bases from V and 9 bases from J, with 14 bases between. Germline assignment: CDR1 MNHEY and CDR2 SMNVEV (reference sequence). The data stem from a study of T cells in Graves' hyperthyroidism and ophthalmopathy. The investigators amplified TCR beta CDR3 regions from RNA transcripts. HTBI primers drove first-round RT-PCR of the TCR CDR3. One entry per CDR3 protein, called by TCRdb with MiXCR from the multiplex PCR reads. Here the sample spans more than 350,000 distinct CDR3 sequences, about 16% being singletons.

The sequenced material came from blood. This receptor was identified in an older woman with Graves' ophthalmopathy. The J gene is TRBJ1-6, the V gene TRBV27; D remains ambiguous. The CDR3 protein is CASSDPPLGSPLHF. The CDR3 DNA sequence: TGTGCCAGCAGTGACCCCCCTCTAGGTTCACCCCTCCACTTT.